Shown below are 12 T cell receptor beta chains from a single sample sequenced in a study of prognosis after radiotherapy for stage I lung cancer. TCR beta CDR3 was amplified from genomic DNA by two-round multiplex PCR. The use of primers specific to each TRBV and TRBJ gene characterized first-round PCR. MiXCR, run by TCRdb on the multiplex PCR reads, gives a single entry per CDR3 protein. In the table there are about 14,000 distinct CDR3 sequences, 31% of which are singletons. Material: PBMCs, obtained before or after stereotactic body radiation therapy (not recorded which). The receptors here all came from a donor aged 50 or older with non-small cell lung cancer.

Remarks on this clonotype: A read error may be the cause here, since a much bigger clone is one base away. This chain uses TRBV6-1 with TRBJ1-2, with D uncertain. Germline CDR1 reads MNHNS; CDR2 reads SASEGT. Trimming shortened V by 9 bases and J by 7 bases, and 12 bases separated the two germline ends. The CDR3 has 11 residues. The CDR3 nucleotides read TGTGCCAGAAGTCGGGGTCGTGGCTACACCTTC. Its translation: CARSRGRGYTF.

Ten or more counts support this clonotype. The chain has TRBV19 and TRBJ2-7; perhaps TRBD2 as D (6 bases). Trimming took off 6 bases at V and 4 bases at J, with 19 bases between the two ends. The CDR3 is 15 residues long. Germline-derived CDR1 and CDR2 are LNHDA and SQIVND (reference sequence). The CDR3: CASRANSGARYEQYF. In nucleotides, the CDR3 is TGTGCCAGTAGGGCGAATAGCGGCGCGCGTTACGAGCAGTACTTC. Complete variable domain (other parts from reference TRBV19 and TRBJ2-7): DGGITQSPKYLFRKEGQNVTLSCEQNLNHDAMYWYRQDPGQGLRLIYYSQIVNDFQKGDIAEGYSVSREKKESFPLTVTSAQKNPTAFYLCASRANSGARYEQYFGPGTRLTVT.

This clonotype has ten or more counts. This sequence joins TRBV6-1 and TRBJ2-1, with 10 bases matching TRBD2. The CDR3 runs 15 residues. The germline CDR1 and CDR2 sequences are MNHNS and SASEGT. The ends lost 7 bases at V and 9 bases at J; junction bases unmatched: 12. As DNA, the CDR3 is TGTGCCAGCACTAAGGTTACTAGCGGGAACCCTGAGCAGTTCTTC. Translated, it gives CASTKVTSGNPEQFF.

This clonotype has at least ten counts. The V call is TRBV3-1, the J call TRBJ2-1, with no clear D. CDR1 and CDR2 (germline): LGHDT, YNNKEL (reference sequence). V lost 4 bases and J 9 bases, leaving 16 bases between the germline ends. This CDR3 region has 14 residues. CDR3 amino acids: CASSPRTVGREQFF. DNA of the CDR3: TGTGCCAGCAGCCCCCGGACGGTCGGGCGTGAGCAGTTCTTC.

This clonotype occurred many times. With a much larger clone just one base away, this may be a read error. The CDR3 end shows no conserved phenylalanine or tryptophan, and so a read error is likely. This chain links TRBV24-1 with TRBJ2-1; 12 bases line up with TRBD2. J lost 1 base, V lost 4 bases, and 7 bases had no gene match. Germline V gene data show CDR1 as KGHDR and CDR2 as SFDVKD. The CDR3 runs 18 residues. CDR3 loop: CATSDLGLAGPSYNEQFS. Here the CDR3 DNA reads TGTGCCACCAGTGACCTCGGACTAGCGGGACCTTCCTACAATGAGCAGTTCTCC.

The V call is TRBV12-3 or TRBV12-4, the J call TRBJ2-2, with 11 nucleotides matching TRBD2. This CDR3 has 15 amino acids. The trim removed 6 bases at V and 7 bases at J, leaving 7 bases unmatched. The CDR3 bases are TGTGCCAGCAGCATTAGCGGGAGGGGCGGCGGGGAGCTGTTTTTT. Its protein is CASSISGRGGGELFF.

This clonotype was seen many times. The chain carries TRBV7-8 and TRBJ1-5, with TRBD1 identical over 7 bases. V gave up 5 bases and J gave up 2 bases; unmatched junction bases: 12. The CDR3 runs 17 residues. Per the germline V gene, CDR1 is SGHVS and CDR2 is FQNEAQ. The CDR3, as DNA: TGTGCCAGCAGCCTGCGTGCAGGGGGATTGGGCAATCAGCCCCAGCATTTT. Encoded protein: CASSLRAGGLGNQPQHF.

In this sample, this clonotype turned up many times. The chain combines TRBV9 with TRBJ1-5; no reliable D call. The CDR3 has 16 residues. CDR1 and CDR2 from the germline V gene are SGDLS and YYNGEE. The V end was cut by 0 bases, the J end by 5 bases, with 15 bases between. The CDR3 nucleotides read TGTGCCAGCAGCGTAGGGCCCGGACTTTTCGATCAGCCCCAGCATTTT. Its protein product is CASSVGPGLFDQPQHF.

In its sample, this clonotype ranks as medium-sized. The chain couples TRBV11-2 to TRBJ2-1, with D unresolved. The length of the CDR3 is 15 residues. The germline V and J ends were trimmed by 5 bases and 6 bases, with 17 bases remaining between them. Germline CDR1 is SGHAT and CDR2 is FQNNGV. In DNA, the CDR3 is TGTGCCAGCAGCCGCTCCGGAAGTGTAGGCAATGAGCAGTTCTTC. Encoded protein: CASSRSGSVGNEQFF.

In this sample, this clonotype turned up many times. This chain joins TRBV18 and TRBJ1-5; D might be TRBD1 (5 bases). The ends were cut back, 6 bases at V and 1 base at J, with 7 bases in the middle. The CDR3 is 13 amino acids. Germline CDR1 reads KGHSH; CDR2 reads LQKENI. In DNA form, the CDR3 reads TGTGCCAGCTCGCGGACAAGCAATCAGCCCCAGCATTTT. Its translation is CASSRTSNQPQHF.

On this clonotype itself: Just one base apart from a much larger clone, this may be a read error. The CDR3 nucleotides read TGTGCCAGCAGTCCCGACGGACTGCGGGTCTACACCTTC. Translated: CASSPDGLRVYTF. V gene TRBV6-1 combines with J gene TRBJ1-2; unclear D gene. The CDR3 is 13 residues long. CDR1 and CDR2 from the germline V gene are MNHNS and SASEGT. The V end lost 5 bases, the J end lost 10 bases, and 17 bases lay between the germline ends.

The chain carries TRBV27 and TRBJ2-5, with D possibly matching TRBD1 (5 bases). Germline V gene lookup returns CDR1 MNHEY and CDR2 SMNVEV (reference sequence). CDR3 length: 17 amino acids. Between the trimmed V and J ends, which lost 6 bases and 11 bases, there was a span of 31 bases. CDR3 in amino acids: CASRPGIRRRSPVGQYF. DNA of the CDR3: TGTGCCAGCAGGCCAGGGATACGGCGAAGGTCCCCCGTGGGACAGTACTTC.